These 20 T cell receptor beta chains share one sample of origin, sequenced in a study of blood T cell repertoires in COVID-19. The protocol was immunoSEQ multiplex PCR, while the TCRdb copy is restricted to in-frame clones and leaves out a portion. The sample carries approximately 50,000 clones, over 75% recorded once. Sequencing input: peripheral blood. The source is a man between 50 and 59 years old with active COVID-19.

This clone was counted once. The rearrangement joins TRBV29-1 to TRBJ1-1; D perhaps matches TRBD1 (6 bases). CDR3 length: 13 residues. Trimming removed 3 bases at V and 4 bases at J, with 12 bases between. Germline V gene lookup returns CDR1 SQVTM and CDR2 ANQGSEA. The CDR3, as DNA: TGCAGCGTTGAGGTGACAGGCCCCACTGAAGCTTTCTTT. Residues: CSVEVTGPTEAFF.

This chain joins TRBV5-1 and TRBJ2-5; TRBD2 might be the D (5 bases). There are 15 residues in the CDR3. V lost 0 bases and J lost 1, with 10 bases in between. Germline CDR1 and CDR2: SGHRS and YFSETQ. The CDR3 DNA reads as TGCGCCAGCAGCTTGGCCCCCGGGATCCAAGAGACCCAGTACTTC. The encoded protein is CASSLAPGIQETQYF.

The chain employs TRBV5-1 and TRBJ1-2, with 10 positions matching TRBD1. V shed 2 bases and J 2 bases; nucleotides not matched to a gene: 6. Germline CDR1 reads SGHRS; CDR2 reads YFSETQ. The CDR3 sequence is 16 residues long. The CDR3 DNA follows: TGCGCCAGCAGCTTAGCCCCGGGACAGGGGAACTATGGCTACACCTTC. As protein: CASSLAPGQGNYGYTF.

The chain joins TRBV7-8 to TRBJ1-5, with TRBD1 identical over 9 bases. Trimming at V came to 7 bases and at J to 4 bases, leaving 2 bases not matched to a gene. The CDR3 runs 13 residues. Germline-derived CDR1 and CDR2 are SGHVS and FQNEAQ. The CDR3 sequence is CASNDRGNQPQHF. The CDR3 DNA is TGTGCCAGCAACGACAGGGGGAATCAGCCCCAGCATTTT.

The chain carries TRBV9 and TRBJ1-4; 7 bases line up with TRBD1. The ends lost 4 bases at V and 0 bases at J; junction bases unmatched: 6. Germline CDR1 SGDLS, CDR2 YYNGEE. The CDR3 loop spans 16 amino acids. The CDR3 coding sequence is TGTGCCAGCAGCCTAGGGGGCGGGACAACTAATGAAAAACTGTTTTTT. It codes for CASSLGGGTTNEKLFF.

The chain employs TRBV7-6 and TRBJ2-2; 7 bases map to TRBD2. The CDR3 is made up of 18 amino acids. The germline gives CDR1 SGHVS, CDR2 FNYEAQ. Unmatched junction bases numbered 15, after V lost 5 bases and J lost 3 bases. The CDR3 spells CASSAPSGGGRDTGELFF. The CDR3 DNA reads TGTGCCAGCAGCGCACCCTCGGGCGGCGGGAGAGACACCGGGGAGCTGTTTTTT.

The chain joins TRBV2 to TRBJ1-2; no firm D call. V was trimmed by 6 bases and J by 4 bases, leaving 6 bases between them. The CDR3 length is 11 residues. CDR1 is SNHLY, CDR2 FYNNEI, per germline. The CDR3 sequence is CASRSGYGYTF. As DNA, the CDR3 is TGTGCCAGCAGGTCCGGCTATGGCTACACCTTC.

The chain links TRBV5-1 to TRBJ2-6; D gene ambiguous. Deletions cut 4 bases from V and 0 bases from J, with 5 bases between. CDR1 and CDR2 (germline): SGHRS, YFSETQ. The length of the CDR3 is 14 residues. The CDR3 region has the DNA TGCGCCAGCAGCCCTCCCTCTGGGGCCAACGTCCTGACTTTC. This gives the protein CASSPPSGANVLTF.

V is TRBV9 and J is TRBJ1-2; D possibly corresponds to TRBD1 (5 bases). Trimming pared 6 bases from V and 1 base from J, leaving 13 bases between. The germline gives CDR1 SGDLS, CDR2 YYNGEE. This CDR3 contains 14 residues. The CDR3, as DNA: TGTGCCAGCACCCAGGGCCCGAATAACTATGGCTACACCTTC. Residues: CASTQGPNNYGYTF. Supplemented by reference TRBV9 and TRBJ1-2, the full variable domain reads DSGVTQTPKHLITATGQRVTLRCSPRSGDLSVYWYQQSLDQGLQFLIQYYNGEERAKGNILERFSAQQFPDLHSELNLSSLELGDSALYFCASTQGPNNYGYTFGSGTRLTVV.

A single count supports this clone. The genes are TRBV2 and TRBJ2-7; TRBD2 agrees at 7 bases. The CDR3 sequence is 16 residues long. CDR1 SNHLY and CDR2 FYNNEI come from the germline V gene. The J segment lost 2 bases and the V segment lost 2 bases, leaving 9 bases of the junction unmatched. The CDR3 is CASSEWGGTTTYEQYF. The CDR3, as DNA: TGTGCCAGCAGTGAATGGGGGGGGACTACAACCTACGAGCAGTACTTC.

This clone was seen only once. CDR3 sequence (DNA): TGTGCCAGCAGACGAGGGTACGGGACAGGGATCCGTGGCTACACCTTC. It translates to CASRRGYGTGIRGYTF. V and J are TRBV2 and TRBJ1-2; TRBD1 matches 9 bases. J was trimmed by 7 bases and V by 6 bases; bases with no gene match: 15. The CDR3 is 16 amino acids. Germline V lookup: CDR1 SNHLY, CDR2 FYNNEI.

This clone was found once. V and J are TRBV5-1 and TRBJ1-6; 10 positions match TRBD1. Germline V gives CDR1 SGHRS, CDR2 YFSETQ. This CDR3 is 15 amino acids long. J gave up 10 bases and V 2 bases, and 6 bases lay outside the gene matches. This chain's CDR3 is CASSFIPGQGSPLHF. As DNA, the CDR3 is TGCGCCAGCAGCTTCATTCCGGGACAGGGGTCACCCCTCCACTTT.

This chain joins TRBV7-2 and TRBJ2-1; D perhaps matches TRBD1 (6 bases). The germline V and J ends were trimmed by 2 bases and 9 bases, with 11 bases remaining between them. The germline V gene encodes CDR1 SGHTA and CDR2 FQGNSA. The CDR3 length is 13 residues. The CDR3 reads CASSLRQAGEQFF. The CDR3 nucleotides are TGTGCCAGCAGCTTAAGACAGGCGGGTGAGCAGTTCTTC.

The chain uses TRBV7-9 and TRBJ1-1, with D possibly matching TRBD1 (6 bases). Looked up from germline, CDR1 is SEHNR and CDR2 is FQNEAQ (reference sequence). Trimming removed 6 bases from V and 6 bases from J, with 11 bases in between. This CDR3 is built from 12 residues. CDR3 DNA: TGTGCCAGCAGGCGGACAGAGGCTGAAGCTTTCTTT. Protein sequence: CASRRTEAEAFF.

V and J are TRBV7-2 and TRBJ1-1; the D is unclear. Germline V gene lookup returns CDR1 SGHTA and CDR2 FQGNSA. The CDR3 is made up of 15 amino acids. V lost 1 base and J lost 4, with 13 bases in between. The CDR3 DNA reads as TGTGCCAGCAGCTTAGGCGTGAGGGTGGGCACTGAAGCTTTCTTT. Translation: CASSLGVRVGTEAFF.

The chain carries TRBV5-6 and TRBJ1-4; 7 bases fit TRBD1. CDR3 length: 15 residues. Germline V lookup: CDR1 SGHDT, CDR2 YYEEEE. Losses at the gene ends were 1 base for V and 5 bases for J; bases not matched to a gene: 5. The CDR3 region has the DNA TGTGCCAGCAGCTTGTCAAGGACAGGCAATGAAAAACTGTTTTTT. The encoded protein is CASSLSRTGNEKLFF.

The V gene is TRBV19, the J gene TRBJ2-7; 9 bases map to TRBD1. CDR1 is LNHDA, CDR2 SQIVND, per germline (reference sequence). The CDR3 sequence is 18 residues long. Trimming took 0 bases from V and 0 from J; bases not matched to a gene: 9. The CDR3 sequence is CASSIDPRGTGISYEQYF. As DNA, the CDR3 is TGTGCCAGTAGTATAGACCCTCGGGGGACAGGGATCTCCTACGAGCAGTACTTC.

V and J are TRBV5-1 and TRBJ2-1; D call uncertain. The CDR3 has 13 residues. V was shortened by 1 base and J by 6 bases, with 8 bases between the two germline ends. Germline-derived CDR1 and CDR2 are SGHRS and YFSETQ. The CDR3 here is CASSLSWLNEQFF. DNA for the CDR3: TGCGCCAGCAGCTTGAGTTGGCTCAATGAGCAGTTCTTC.

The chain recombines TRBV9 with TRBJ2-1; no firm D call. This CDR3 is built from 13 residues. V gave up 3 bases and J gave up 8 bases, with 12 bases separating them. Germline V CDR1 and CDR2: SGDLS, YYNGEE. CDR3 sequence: CASSARIAYEQFF. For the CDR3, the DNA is TGTGCCAGCAGCGCGCGAATAGCCTATGAGCAGTTCTTC.

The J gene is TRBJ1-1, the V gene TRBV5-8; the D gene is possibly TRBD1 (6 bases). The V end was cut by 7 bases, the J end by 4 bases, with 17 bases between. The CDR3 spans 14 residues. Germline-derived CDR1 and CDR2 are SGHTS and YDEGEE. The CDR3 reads CASPEGGRSTEAFF. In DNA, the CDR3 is TGTGCCAGCCCTGAGGGGGGGCGAAGCACTGAAGCTTTCTTT.